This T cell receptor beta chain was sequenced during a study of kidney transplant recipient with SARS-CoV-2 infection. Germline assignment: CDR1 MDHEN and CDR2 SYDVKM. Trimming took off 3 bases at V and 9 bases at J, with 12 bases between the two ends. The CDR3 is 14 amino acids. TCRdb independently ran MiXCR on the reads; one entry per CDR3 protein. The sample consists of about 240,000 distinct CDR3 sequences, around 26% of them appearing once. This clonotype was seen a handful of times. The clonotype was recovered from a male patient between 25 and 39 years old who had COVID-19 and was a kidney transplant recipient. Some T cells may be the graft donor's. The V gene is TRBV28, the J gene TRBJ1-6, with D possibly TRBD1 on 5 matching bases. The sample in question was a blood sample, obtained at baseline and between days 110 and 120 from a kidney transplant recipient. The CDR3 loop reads CASSFYGAGSPLHF. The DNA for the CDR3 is TGTGCCAGCAGTTTCTACGGGGCGGGTTCACCCCTCCACTTT. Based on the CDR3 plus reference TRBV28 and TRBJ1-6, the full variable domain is DVKVTQSSRYLVKRTGEKVFLECVQDMDHENMFWYRQDPGLGLRLIYFSYDVKMKEKGDIPEGYSVSREKKERFSLILESASTNQTSMYLCASSFYGAGSPLHFGNGTRLTVT.